One sample yielded the 21 T cell receptor beta chains listed below, sequenced in a study of blood T cell repertoires in COVID-19 (TCRdb year 2020). The method behind the library was the immunoSEQ multiplex PCR assay. TCRdb limited this immuneACCESS table to in-frame rearrangements with V and J called. A share of clones is missing; checked studies link under half to unresolved V genes, and the rest is unexplained. The table for this sample lists 200,000 or so clones; 80% to 90% of them were counted only once. The ten largest clonotypes hold around 7% of the sample. The specimen was PBMCs or T cells enriched from blood (not recorded which). These receptors came from a man under 40 in a cohort exposed to, infected with or recovered from COVID-19 (not recorded which).

This clone was found a few times. The sample holds other DNA sequences that translate to the same CDR3. The J gene is TRBJ2-7, the V gene TRBV15, with D uncertain. Trimming pared 0 bases from V and 1 base from J, leaving 4 bases between. The CDR3 spans 13 residues. The germline gives CDR1 LNHNV, CDR2 YYDKDF (reference sequence). The CDR3 bases are TGTGCCACCAGCAGAGATCCTTCCTACGAGCAGTACTTC. Amino acids: CATSRDPSYEQYF.

This clone was counted once. V and J are TRBV5-6 and TRBJ1-5; tentatively, D is TRBD1 (6 bases). V lost 0 bases, J lost 8 bases, and 6 bases lay in between. The CDR3 extends over 12 amino acids. Germline loops: CDR1 SGHDT, CDR2 YYEEEE. The CDR3 region is CASSLAGEPQHF. The CDR3 DNA reads as TGTGCCAGCAGCTTGGCAGGGGAGCCCCAGCATTTT.

This chain joins TRBV7-9 and TRBJ2-7, with 7 nucleotides matching TRBD1. J lost 0 bases, V lost 9 bases, and 5 bases had no gene match. Germline CDR1 is SEHNR and CDR2 is FQNEAQ (reference sequence). The CDR3 covers 13 residues. The CDR3 sequence is CASTTGSSYEQYF. DNA of the CDR3: TGTGCCAGTACGACAGGGAGCTCCTACGAGCAGTACTTC.

The chain uses TRBV29-1 and TRBJ1-1; TRBD1 agrees at 7 bases. Per the germline V gene, CDR1 is SQVTM and CDR2 is ANQGSEA. This CDR3 contains 14 residues. Losses at the gene ends were 7 bases for V and 8 bases for J; bases not matched to a gene: 16. The CDR3 region is CSAAGQDERIEAFF. As DNA, the CDR3 is TGCAGCGCTGCCGGACAGGACGAGAGAATAGAAGCTTTCTTT.

The chain carries TRBV5-6 and TRBJ1-2; D remains ambiguous. The germline V and J ends were trimmed by 1 base and 2 bases, with 12 bases remaining between them. Germline CDR1 reads SGHDT; CDR2 reads YYEEEE. This CDR3 contains 15 residues. The CDR3, as DNA: TGTGCCAGCAGCTTGTTGGGCAGAGACAACTATGGCTACACCTTC. This encodes CASSLLGRDNYGYTF.

V gene TRBV4-1 combines with J gene TRBJ2-2; 10 positions match TRBD2. The CDR3 is made up of 17 amino acids. V was clipped by 4 bases and J by 7 bases; unmatched bases: 12. The germline CDR1 and CDR2 sequences are MGHRA and YSYEKL. CDR3 nucleotides: TGCGCCAGCAGCCCAACCCCGCTAGCGGGAGCGTTCGGGGAGCTGTTTTTT. It specifies CASSPTPLAGAFGELFF.

Concerning this clone: The germline gene is not matched at one end of the junction; a read error may be the cause. This sample also contains other DNA sequences that code for the same CDR3. The V and J genes are TRBV27 and TRBJ2-5; maybe TRBD1 (5 bases). The germline gives CDR1 MNHEY, CDR2 SMNVEV (reference sequence). The CDR3 sequence is 14 residues long. As DNA, the CDR3 is TGTGCCAGCAGTCTATCGACAGCCCAAGAGACCCAGTACTTC. Translating gives CASSLSTAQETQYF.

The chain uses TRBV27 and TRBJ1-5; 8 nucleotides align to TRBD1. The CDR3 is made up of 18 amino acids. Trimming cost V 1 base and J 7 bases; bases outside gene matches: 15. The V gene's germline CDR1 is MNHEY and CDR2 SMNVEV (reference sequence). The CDR3 sequence is CASSLWGTGAFPDQPQHF. Written as DNA, the CDR3 is TGTGCCAGCAGTTTATGGGGGACAGGTGCTTTTCCAGACCAGCCCCAGCATTTT.

This sequence joins TRBV19 and TRBJ2-2; maybe TRBD2 (6 bases). The CDR3 runs to 14 residues. The V end lost 4 bases, the J end lost 6 bases, and 12 bases lay between the germline ends. Germline CDR1 LNHDA, CDR2 SQIVND (reference sequence). The CDR3 DNA reads as TGTGCCAGTAGTAATTGGCGGGGCTCCGGGGAGCTGTTTTTT. This sequence encodes CASSNWRGSGELFF.

The chain couples TRBV6-5 to TRBJ1-4; no clear D gene. The CDR3 loop spans 15 amino acids. V lost 6 bases, J lost 0 bases, and 11 bases lay in between. The germline gives CDR1 MNHEY, CDR2 SVGAGI. The CDR3 DNA reads as TGTGCCAGCAGGTTCGAGGGTGCAACTAATGAAAAACTGTTTTTT. Translation: CASRFEGATNEKLFF.

This clone has only one observation. This chain joins TRBV28 and TRBJ1-1, with D hard to call. Per germline, CDR1 MDHEN and CDR2 SYDVKM. The CDR3 totals 14 residues. V lost 6 bases and J 3 bases, leaving 14 bases between the germline ends. The CDR3 reads CASRLTPSYTEAFF. CDR3 coding DNA: TGTGCCAGCAGACTGACACCCTCGTACACTGAAGCTTTCTTT.

The chain joins TRBV6-5 to TRBJ2-7; D uncertain. The CDR3 contains 11 residues. Germline CDR1 reads MNHEY; CDR2 reads SVGAGI. The ends were cut back, 5 bases at V and 2 bases at J, with 4 bases in the middle. CDR3 sequence (DNA): TGTGCCAGCAGTACAGCCTACGAGCAGTACTTC. Amino acid sequence: CASSTAYEQYF.

The chain carries TRBV7-6 and TRBJ2-3, with 10 bases identical to TRBD1. In germline, CDR1 is SGHVS, CDR2 FNYEAQ. The length of the CDR3 is 15 residues. V lost 5 bases to trimming and J lost 5 bases; unmatched junction nucleotides: 7. The CDR3 sequence is CASSRQGAQGDTQYF. CDR3 nucleotides: TGTGCCAGCAGCCGACAGGGGGCGCAGGGAGATACGCAGTATTTT.

The chain uses TRBV15 and TRBJ2-1; no reliable D call. CDR1 and CDR2 from the germline V gene are LNHNV and YYDKDF (reference sequence). The CDR3 extends over 11 amino acids. V was shortened by 4 bases and J by 5 bases, with 3 bases between the two germline ends. CDR3 DNA sequence: TGTGCCACCAGCAATAACAATGAGCAGTTCTTC. Translated, it gives CATSNNNEQFF. Supplemented by reference TRBV15 and TRBJ2-1, the full variable domain reads DAMVIQNPRYQVTQFGKPVTLSCSQTLNHNVMYWYQQKSSQAPKLLFHYYDKDFNNEADTPDNFQSRRPNTSFCFLDIRSPGLGDTAMYLCATSNNNEQFFGPGTRLTVL.

This chain links TRBV6-5 with TRBJ1-1; D gene unclear. This CDR3 is built from 11 residues. The germline V gene has CDR1 MNHEY and CDR2 SVGAGI. V shed 8 bases and J shed 1 base, with 5 bases lying between them. The CDR3 bases are TGTGCCAGCCTGTGGAACACTGAAGCTTTCTTT. It translates to CASLWNTEAFF.

V usage is TRBV11-2 and J usage is TRBJ2-7; 11 bases are a match to TRBD1. CDR3 size: 15 residues. Trimming took 5 bases from V and 4 from J; bases not matched to a gene: 7. Per germline, CDR1 SGHAT and CDR2 FQNNGV. The DNA for the CDR3 is TGTGCCAGCAGCAGAACGGGACAGGGGGGATACGAGCAGTACTTC. Residues: CASSRTGQGGYEQYF.

V is TRBV21-1 and J is TRBJ2-5; no DNA check was done on the table's D call, TRBD1. TRBV21-1 corresponds to a pseudogene. This CDR3 comprises 14 residues. CDR3 in DNA: TGTGCCAGTACCGCCGGGACAGCCCGGGAGACCCAGTACTTC. Residues: CASTAGTARETQYF.

The chain links TRBV10-3 to TRBJ2-1; D remains ambiguous. CDR1 is ENHRY and CDR2 is SYGVKD in the germline V gene. Trimming left V 0 bases short and J 2 bases short, with 14 bases between. The CDR3 contains 17 residues. CDR3 nucleotides: TGTGCCATCAGTGAGTCGGCACAGACCCCCCCCTACAATGAGCAGTTCTTC. As protein: CAISESAQTPPYNEQFF.

The chain employs TRBV19 and TRBJ2-7; D gene uncertain. V shed 6 bases and J shed 0 bases, with 12 bases lying between them. CDR1 is LNHDA and CDR2 is SQIVND in the germline V gene (reference sequence). The CDR3 contains 14 residues. The CDR3 coding sequence is TGTGCCAGTAGCAACAGCCTGAGCTCCTACGAGCAGTACTTC. This translates into CASSNSLSSYEQYF.

The V call is TRBV29-1, the J call TRBJ1-2, with D possibly matching TRBD1 (5 bases). V lost 4 bases, J lost 3 bases, and 15 bases lay in between. CDR3 length: 14 amino acids. Germline CDR1 and CDR2: SQVTM and ANQGSEA. The CDR3 DNA sequence: TGCAGCGTTGGTGTTCGAGACAGATACTATGGCTACACCTTC. The encoded protein is CSVGVRDRYYGYTF.

The CDR3 here is CASSRGKDEQYF. DNA for the CDR3: TGTGCCAGCAGCAGGGGAAAGGACGAGCAGTACTTC. This chain links TRBV12-3 or TRBV12-4 with TRBJ2-7; perhaps TRBD1 as D (6 bases). V lost 6 bases to trimming and J lost 5 bases, with 11 bases between them. The CDR3 consists of 12 residues.